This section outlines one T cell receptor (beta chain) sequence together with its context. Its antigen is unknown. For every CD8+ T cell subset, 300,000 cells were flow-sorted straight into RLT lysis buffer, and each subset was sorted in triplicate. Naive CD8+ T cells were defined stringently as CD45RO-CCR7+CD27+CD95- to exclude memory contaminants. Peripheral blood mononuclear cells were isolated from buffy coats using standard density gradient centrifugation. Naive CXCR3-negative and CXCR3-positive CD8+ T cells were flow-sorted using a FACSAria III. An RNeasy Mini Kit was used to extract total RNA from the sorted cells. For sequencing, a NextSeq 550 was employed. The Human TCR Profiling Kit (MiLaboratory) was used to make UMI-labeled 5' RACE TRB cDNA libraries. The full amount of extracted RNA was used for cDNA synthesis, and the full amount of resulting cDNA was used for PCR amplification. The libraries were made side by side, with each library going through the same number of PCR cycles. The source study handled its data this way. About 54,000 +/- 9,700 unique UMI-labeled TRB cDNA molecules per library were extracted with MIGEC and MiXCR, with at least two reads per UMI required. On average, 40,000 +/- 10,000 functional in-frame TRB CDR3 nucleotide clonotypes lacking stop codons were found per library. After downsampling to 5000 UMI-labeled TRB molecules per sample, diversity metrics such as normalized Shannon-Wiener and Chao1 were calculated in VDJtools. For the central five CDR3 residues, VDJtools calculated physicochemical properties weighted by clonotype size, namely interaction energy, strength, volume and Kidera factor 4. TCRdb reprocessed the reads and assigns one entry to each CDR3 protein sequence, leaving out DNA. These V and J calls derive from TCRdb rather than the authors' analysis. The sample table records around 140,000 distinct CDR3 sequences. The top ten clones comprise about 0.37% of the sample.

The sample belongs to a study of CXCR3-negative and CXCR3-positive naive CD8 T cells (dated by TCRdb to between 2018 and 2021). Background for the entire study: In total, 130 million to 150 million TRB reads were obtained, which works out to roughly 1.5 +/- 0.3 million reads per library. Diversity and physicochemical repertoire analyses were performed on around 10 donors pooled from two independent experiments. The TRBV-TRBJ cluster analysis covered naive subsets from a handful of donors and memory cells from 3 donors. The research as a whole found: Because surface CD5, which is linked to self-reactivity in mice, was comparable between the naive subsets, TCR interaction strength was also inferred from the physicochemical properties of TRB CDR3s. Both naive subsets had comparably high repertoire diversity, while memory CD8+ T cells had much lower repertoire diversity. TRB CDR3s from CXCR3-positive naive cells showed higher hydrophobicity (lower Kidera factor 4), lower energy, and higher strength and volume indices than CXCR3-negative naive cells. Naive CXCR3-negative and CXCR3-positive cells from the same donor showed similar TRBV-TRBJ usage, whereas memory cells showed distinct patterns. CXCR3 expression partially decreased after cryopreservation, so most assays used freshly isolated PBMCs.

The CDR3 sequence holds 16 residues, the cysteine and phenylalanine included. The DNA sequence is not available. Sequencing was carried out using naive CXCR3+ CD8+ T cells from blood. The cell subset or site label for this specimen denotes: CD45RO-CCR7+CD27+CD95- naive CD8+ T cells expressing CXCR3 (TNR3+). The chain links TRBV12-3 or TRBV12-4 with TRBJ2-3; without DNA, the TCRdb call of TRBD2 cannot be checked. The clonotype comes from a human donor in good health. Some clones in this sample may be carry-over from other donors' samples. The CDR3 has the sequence CASSRSSGTSTDTQYF.